Listed below are T cell receptor beta chains from one sample, sequenced in a study of beta chain features in type 1 diabetes. Clones were sequenced by immunoSEQ multiplex PCR, and TCRdb holds only the in-frame ones, with some missing. The table shows some 700,000 clones, with 10% to 15% occurring only once. Material: naive CD4+ T cells from blood. The receptors derive from a man younger than 35 with type 1 diabetes. CDR3s include the opening cysteine and the closing phenylalanine or tryptophan. A D gene is named only where the DNA matches it firmly. Size is stated for part of the rows, as once, few or many counts, or as a class when the clone is expanded.

v_call	clone_size	d_call	j_call	cdr3_aa	cdr3_nt
TRBV29-1	few	-	TRBJ1-2	CSADLNYGYTF	TGCAGCGCTGACCTCAACTATGGCTACACCTTC
TRBV18	-	-	TRBJ2-1	CASSPRVQDEQFF	TGTGCCAGCTCACCACGTGTTCAGGATGAGCAGTTCTTC
TRBV30	few	-	TRBJ1-5	CAWTQGYDQPQHF	TGTGCCTGGACCCAGGGGTATGACCAGCCCCAGCATTTT
TRBV18	-	TRBD1	TRBJ2-5	CASSVPGQGRLQETQYF	TGTGCCAGCTCAGTCCCGGGACAGGGCCGACTCCAAGAGACCCAGTACTTC
TRBV7-9	-	-	TRBJ2-1	CASSLQGNNEQFF	TGTGCCAGCAGCTTACAGGGGAACAATGAGCAGTTCTTC
TRBV6-6	-	-	TRBJ1-3	CASSYGTNGNTIYF	TGTGCCAGCAGTTACGGGACAAACGGAAACACCATATATTTT
TRBV7-2	-	-	TRBJ2-2	CASSSSGTLNTGELFF	TGTGCCAGCAGCTCATCCGGGACACTGAACACCGGGGAGCTGTTTTTT
TRBV6-1	-	-	TRBJ1-3	CASSEGPTSGNTIYF	TGTGCCAGCAGTGAGGGTCCCACCTCTGGAAACACCATATATTTT
TRBV30	-	-	TRBJ1-2	CAWSVSGGYGYTF	TGTGCCTGGAGTGTCTCTGGGGGCTATGGCTACACCTTC
TRBV5-1	-	-	TRBJ1-5	CASSLAAGDQPQHF	TGCGCCAGCAGCTTGGCGGCAGGGGATCAGCCCCAGCATTTT
TRBV12-5	-	-	TRBJ1-5	CASGPLTGNQPQHF	TGTGCTAGTGGTCCACTGACAGGCAATCAGCCCCAGCATTTT
TRBV6-6	-	TRBD2	TRBJ2-7	CASHYRVAGGEQYF	TGTGCCAGTCACTACCGGGTAGCGGGGGGTGAGCAGTACTTC
TRBV11-2	few	-	TRBJ2-1	CASSKGMGAGSRDEQFF	TGTGCCAGCAGTAAAGGGATGGGGGCAGGGTCTCGGGATGAGCAGTTCTTC
TRBV15	-	TRBD1	TRBJ1-2	CATSRDRGTNYGYTF	TGTGCCACCAGTCGGGACAGGGGGACTAACTATGGCTACACCTTC
TRBV30	few	TRBD2	TRBJ2-7	CAWSWVAGDEQYF	TGTGCCTGGAGCTGGGTAGCGGGGGACGAGCAGTACTTC
TRBV9	-	-	TRBJ2-3	CASSVGIDTQYF	TGTGCCAGCAGCGTAGGGATAGATACGCAGTATTTT
TRBV29-1	-	-	TRBJ2-7	CSVVRWGSYEQYF	TGCAGCGTTGTAAGATGGGGTTCCTACGAGCAGTACTTC
TRBV29-1	-	-	TRBJ2-5	CSVVNPQETQYF	TGCAGCGTTGTAAACCCACAAGAGACCCAGTACTTC
TRBV7-9	few	TRBD2	TRBJ2-3	CASSNSGGATNTQYF	TGTGCCAGCAGCAATAGCGGGGGGGCCACGAATACGCAGTATTTT
TRBV7-9	-	-	TRBJ2-5	CASSLGMGTEETQYF	TGTGCCAGCAGCCTCGGGATGGGGACCGAAGAGACCCAGTACTTC
TRBV19	-	TRBD2	TRBJ2-1	CASRLAGGPYNEQFF	TGTGCCAGTAGATTAGCGGGGGGGCCCTACAATGAGCAGTTCTTC
TRBV29-1	few	TRBD2	TRBJ2-1	CSVEPLRTSGVNEQFF	TGCAGCGTTGAGCCCCTCAGGACTAGCGGCGTGAATGAGCAGTTCTTC
TRBV4-1	few	-	TRBJ2-1	CASSQDTTGTYNEQFF	TGCGCCAGCAGCCAAGATACGACGGGGACCTACAATGAGCAGTTCTTC
TRBV25-1	-	TRBD2	TRBJ2-1	CASSGPTSGHNEQFF	TGTGCCAGCAGTGGGCCAACTAGCGGTCACAATGAGCAGTTCTTC
TRBV28	-	-	TRBJ1-1	CASSFPPPAAFF	TGTGCCAGCAGTTTTCCACCCCCGGCGGCTTTCTTT
TRBV6-5	-	-	TRBJ1-2	CASSAARLYGYTF	TGTGCCAGCAGCGCGGCCCGTCTCTATGGCTACACCTTC
TRBV6-6	-	-	TRBJ2-1	CASSYSRGEQFF	TGTGCCAGCAGTTACTCCCGGGGGGAGCAGTTCTTC
TRBV4-2	-	-	TRBJ1-3	CASSQSGSSGNTIYF	TGTGCCAGCAGCCAATCGGGGAGCTCTGGAAACACCATATATTTT
TRBV30	-	-	TRBJ2-5	CAWSVYEETQYF	TGTGCCTGGAGTGTATACGAAGAGACCCAGTACTTC
TRBV9	few	TRBD1	TRBJ1-4	CASSTMTGTNEKLFF	TGTGCCAGCAGCACGATGACAGGGACTAATGAAAAACTGTTTTTT
TRBV29-1	few	-	TRBJ2-2	CSAAGEATNTGELFF	TGCAGCGCTGCCGGGGAAGCGACGAACACCGGGGAGCTGTTTTTT
TRBV28	-	-	TRBJ1-5	CASRADSNQPQHF	TGTGCCAGCAGGGCCGACAGTAATCAGCCCCAGCATTTT
TRBV7-2	-	-	TRBJ2-5	CASRRVSGETQYF	TGTGCCAGCAGAAGGGTTAGTGGGGAGACCCAGTACTTC
TRBV30	-	-	TRBJ1-2	CAWSPIYRGANYGYTF	TGTGCCTGGAGTCCAATCTATCGGGGAGCTAACTATGGCTACACCTTC
TRBV19	few	-	TRBJ2-7	CASGRRVSYEQYF	TGTGCCAGTGGGCGACGTGTCTCCTACGAGCAGTACTTC
TRBV25-1	few	-	TRBJ1-6	CASSKDLSGPPLHF	TGTGCCAGCAGCAAGGATCTATCCGGGCCACCCCTCCACTTT
TRBV5-6	-	TRBD1	TRBJ2-7	CASSLADRMGQYF	TGTGCCAGCAGCTTGGCGGACAGGATGGGGCAGTACTTC
TRBV10-3	-	TRBD1	TRBJ1-5	CAISKGQGGGNQPQHF	TGTGCCATCAGTAAGGGACAGGGGGGCGGCAATCAGCCCCAGCATTTT
TRBV7-9	-	-	TRBJ1-3	CASSRTDSGNTIYF	TGTGCCAGCAGCCGGACAGACTCTGGAAACACCATATATTTT
TRBV4-2	-	TRBD1	TRBJ1-2	CASSLGTGADGYTF	TGTGCCAGCAGCCTCGGGACAGGGGCTGATGGCTACACCTTC
TRBV6-1	-	-	TRBJ1-6	CASSVLNRETNSPLHF	TGTGCCAGCAGTGTTCTTAACAGGGAGACCAATTCACCCCTCCACTTT
TRBV18	-	-	TRBJ2-7	CASSPRTSYEQYF	TGTGCCAGCTCACCTCGCACGTCCTACGAGCAGTACTTC
TRBV19	-	TRBD1	TRBJ1-4	CASSPGKDRAKLFF	TGTGCCAGTAGTCCAGGGAAGGACAGGGCAAAACTGTTTTTT
TRBV28	-	TRBD1	TRBJ1-5	CASNLQGLNQPQHF	TGTGCCAGCAACCTACAGGGGCTAAATCAGCCCCAGCATTTT
TRBV7-9	-	-	TRBJ2-1	CASSLTGARYNEQFF	TGTGCCAGCAGCTTAACGGGGGCAAGGTACAATGAGCAGTTCTTC